This T cell receptor (beta chain) was identified in a study of cytomegalovirus exposure and HLA in healthy donors. This CDR3 contains 15 residues. Germline values: CDR1 SGHTA, CDR2 FQGNSA. V was pared by 3 bases and J by 8 bases, with 7 bases of the junction left unmatched. Study-wide results and limits: Later on, an analysis showed TCR association rates differing by HLA locus, with DRB1 the most and HLA-C the fewest. It was reported in a later analysis that an Asian-associated ancestry cluster showed fewer N-insertions than the approximately 700-donor mean. Upon later analysis, HLA-associated TCR beta chains proved more clonally expanded than other, equally common chains.

As for this clone: Its antigen is still unknown.

The primer mix had 60 Vbeta and 13 Jbeta primers. In the original processing: Later reanalysis found 60 million to 90 million unique TCR beta chains, some 10 million of them shared. Assay used: immunoSEQ multiplex PCR; TCRdb lists only in-frame clones, some missing. That table gives V, J and clone size, and the DNA gave D and trimming. The data contain 55,000 to 75,000 clones, roughly 80% of them singletons. The sample consisted of PBMCs. The TCR sequence derives from a woman aged 25-40 years in good health and CMV-seropositive. The chain has TRBV7-2 and TRBJ2-1; the match to TRBD1 covers 10 bases. Written as DNA, the CDR3 is TGTGCCAGCAGCTTTGACAGGGGGCGCTGGGATGAGCAGTTCTTC. It codes for CASSFDRGRWDEQFF.